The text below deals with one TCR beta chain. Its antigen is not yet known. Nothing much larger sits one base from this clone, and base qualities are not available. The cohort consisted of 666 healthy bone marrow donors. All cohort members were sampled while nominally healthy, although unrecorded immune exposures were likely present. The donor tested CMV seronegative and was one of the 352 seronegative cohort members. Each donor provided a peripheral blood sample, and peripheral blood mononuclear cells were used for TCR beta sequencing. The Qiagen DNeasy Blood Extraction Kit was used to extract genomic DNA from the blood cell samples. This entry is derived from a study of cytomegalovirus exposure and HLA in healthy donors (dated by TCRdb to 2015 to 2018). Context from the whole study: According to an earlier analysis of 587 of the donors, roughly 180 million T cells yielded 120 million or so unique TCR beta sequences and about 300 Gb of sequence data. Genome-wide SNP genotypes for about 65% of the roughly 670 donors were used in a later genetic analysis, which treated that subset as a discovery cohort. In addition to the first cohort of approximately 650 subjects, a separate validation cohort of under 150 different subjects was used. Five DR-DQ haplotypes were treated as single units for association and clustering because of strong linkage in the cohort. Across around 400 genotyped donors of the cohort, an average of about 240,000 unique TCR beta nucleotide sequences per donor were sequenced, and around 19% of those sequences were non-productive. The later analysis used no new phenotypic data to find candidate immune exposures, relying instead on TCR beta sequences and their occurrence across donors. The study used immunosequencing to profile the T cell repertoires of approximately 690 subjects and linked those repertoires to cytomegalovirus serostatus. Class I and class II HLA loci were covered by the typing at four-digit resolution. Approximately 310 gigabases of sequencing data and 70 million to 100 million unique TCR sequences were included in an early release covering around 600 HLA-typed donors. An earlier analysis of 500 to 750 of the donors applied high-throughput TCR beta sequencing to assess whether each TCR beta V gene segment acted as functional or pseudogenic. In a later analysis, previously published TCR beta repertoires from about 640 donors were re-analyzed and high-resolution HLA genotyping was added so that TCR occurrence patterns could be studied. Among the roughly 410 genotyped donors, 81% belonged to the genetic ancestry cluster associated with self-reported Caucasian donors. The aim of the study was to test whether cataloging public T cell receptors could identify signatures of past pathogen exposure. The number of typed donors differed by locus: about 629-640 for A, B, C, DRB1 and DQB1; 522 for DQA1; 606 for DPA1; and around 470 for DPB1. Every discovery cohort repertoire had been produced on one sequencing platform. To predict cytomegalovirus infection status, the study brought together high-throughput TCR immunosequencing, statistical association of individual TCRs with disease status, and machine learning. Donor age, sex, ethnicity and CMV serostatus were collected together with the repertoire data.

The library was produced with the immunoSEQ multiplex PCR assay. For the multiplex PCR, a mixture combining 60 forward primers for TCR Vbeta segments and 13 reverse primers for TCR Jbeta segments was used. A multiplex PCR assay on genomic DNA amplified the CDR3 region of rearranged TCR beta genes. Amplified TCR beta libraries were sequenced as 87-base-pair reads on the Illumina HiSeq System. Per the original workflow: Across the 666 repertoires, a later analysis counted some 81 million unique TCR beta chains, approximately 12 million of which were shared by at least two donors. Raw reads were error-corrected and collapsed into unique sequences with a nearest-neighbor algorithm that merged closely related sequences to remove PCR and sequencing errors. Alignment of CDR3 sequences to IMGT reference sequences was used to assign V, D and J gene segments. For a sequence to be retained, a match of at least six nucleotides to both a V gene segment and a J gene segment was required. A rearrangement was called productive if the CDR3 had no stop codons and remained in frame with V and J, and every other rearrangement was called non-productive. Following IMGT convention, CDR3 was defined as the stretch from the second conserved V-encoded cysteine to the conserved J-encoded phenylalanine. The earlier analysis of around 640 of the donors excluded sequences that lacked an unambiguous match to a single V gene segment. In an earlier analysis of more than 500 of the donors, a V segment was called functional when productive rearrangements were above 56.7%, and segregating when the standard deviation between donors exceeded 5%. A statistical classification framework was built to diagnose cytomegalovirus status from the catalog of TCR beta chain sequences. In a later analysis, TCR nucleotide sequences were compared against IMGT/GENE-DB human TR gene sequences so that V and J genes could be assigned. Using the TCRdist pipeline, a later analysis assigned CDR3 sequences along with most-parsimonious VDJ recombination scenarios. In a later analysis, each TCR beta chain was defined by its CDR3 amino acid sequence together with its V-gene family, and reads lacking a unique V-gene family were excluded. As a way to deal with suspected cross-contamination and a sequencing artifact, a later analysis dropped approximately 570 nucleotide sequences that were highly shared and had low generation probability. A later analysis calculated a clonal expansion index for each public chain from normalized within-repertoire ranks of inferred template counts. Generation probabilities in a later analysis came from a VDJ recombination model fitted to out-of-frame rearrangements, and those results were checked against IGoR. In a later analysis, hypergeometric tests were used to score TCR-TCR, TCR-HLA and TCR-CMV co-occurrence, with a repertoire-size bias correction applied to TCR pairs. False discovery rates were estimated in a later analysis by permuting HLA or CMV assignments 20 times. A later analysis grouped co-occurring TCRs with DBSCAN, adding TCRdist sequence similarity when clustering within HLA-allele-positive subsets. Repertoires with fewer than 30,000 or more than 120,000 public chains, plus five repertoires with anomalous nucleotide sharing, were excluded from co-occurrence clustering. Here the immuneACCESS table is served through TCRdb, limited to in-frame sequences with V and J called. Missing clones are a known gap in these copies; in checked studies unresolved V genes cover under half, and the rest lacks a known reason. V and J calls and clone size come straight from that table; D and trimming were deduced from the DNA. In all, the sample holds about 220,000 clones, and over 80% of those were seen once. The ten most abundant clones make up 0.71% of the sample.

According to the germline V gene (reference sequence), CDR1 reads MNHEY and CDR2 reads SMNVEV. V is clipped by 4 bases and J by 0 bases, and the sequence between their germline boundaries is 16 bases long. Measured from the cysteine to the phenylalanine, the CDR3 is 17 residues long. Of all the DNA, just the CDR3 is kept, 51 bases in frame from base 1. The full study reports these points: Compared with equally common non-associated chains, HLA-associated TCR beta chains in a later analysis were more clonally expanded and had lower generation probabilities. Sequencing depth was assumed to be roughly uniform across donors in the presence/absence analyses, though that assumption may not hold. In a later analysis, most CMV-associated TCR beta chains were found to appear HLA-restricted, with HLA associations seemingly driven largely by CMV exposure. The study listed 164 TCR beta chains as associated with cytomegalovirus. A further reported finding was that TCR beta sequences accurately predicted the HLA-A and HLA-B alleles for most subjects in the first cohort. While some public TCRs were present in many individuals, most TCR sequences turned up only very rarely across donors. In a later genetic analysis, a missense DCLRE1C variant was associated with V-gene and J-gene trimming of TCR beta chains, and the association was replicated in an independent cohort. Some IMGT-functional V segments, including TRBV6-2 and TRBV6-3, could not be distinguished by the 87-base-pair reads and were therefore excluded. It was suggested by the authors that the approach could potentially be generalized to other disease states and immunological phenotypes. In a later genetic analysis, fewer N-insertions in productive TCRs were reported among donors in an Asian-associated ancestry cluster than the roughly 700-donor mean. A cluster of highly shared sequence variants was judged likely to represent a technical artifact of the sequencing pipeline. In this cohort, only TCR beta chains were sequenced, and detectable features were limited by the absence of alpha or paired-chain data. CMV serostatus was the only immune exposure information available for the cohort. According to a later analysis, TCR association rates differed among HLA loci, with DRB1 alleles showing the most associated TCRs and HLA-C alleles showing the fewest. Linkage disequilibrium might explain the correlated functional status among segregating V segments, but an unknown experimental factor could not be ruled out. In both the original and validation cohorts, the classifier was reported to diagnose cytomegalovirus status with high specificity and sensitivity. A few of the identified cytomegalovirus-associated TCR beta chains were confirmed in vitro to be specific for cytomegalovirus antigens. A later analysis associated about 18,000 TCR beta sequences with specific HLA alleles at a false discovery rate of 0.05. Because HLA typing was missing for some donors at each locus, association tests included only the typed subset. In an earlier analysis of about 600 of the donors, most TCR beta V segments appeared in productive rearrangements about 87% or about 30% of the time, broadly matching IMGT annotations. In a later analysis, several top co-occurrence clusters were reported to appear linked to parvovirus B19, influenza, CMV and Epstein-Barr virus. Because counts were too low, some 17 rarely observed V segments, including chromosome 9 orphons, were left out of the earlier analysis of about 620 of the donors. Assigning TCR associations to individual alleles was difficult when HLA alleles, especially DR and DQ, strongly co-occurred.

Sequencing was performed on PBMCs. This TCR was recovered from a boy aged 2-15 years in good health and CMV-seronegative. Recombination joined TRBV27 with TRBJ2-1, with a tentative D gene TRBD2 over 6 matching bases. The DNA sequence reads TGTGCCAGCAGTTCGCTTAGCCGGGGGAGCTCCTACAATGAGCAGTTCTTC. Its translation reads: CASSSLSRGSSYNEQFF.